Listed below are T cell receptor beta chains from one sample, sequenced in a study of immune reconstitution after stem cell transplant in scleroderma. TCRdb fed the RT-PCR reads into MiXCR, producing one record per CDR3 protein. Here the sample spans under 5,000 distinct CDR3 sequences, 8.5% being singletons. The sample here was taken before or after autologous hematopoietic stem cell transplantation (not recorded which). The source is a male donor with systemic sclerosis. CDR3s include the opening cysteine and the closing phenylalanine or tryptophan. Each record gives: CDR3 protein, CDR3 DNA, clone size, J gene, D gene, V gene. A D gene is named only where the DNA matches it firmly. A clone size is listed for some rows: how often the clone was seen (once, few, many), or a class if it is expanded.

CDR3aa: CASSEDRDYTF
CDR3nt: TGTGCCAGCAGCGAGGACAGGGACTACACCTTC
abundance: NA
j_gene: TRBJ1-2
d_gene: TRBD1
v_gene: TRBV7-9

CDR3aa: CSAGTSGYYNEQFF
CDR3nt: TGCAGTGCTGGGACTAGCGGATATTACAATGAGCAGTTCTTC
abundance: medium-sized
j_gene: TRBJ2-1
d_gene: TRBD2
v_gene: TRBV20-1

CDR3aa: CASRLRETYNEQFF
CDR3nt: TGTGCCAGCAGACTACGGGAGACCTACAATGAGCAGTTCTTC
abundance: NA
j_gene: TRBJ2-1
d_gene: NA
v_gene: TRBV12-3/TRBV12-4

CDR3aa: CASSLGGIQETQYF
CDR3nt: TGCGCCAGCAGCTTGGGGGGTATCCAAGAGACCCAGTACTTC
abundance: NA
j_gene: TRBJ2-5
d_gene: NA
v_gene: TRBV5-1

CDR3aa: CASSSAGHTEAFF
CDR3nt: TGTGCCAGCTCCTCGGCGGGGCACACTGAAGCTTTCTTT
abundance: NA
j_gene: TRBJ1-1
d_gene: NA
v_gene: TRBV25-1

CDR3aa: CASNRGHNTEAFF
CDR3nt: TGTGCCAGCAACAGGGGTCATAACACTGAAGCTTTCTTT
abundance: medium-sized
j_gene: TRBJ1-1
d_gene: TRBD1
v_gene: TRBV25-1

CDR3aa: CASRASGRGTDTQYF
CDR3nt: TGTGCCAGCCGTGCTAGCGGGAGGGGGACAGATACGCAGTATTTT
abundance: NA
j_gene: TRBJ2-3
d_gene: TRBD2
v_gene: TRBV4-2

CDR3aa: CSVGPQGSYGYTF
CDR3nt: TGCAGCGTTGGCCCACAGGGGAGCTATGGCTACACCTTC
abundance: medium-sized
j_gene: TRBJ1-2
d_gene: TRBD1
v_gene: TRBV29-1

CDR3aa: CSVGRGGGQETQYF
CDR3nt: TGCAGCGTTGGAAGAGGGGGGGGTCAAGAGACCCAGTACTTC
abundance: few
j_gene: TRBJ2-5
d_gene: NA
v_gene: TRBV29-1

CDR3aa: CASSQNPNGRVAKNIQYF
CDR3nt: TGTGCCAGCAGCCAGAATCCCAATGGACGGGTAGCCAAAAACATTCAGTACTTC
abundance: NA
j_gene: TRBJ2-4
d_gene: NA
v_gene: TRBV3-1

CDR3aa: CASTEGLASNEQFF
CDR3nt: TGTGCCAGCACCGAAGGCCTAGCGAGCAATGAGCAGTTCTTC
abundance: NA
j_gene: TRBJ2-1
d_gene: NA
v_gene: TRBV12-3/TRBV12-4

CDR3aa: CASSSSGEPGELFF
CDR3nt: TGCGCCAGCAGCTCATCAGGGGAGCCCGGGGAGCTGTTTTTT
abundance: NA
j_gene: TRBJ2-2
d_gene: NA
v_gene: TRBV5-1

CDR3aa: CASSQLAGEVTQYF
CDR3nt: TGTGCCAGCAGCCAACTAGCGGGGGAGGTTACGCAGTATTTT
abundance: medium-sized
j_gene: TRBJ2-3
d_gene: TRBD2
v_gene: TRBV3-1

CDR3aa: CASSFQGGSNQPQHF
CDR3nt: TGTGCCAGCAGCTTCCAGGGGGGTAGCAATCAGCCCCAGCATTTT
abundance: few
j_gene: TRBJ1-5
d_gene: TRBD1
v_gene: TRBV7-2

CDR3aa: CSASNGGTGGELFF
CDR3nt: TGCAGTGCTAGTAATGGGGGTACAGGAGGGGAGCTGTTTTTT
abundance: medium-sized
j_gene: TRBJ2-2
d_gene: NA
v_gene: TRBV20-1

CDR3aa: CSARDREDLADTQYF
CDR3nt: TGCAGTGCTAGAGATCGGGAGGACCTGGCAGATACGCAGTATTTT
abundance: few
j_gene: TRBJ2-3
d_gene: TRBD2
v_gene: TRBV20-1

CDR3aa: CASSQTGPRLLSYEQYF
CDR3nt: TGTGCCAGCAGCCAAACTGGGCCCCGACTTCTGTCCTACGAGCAGTACTTC
abundance: few
j_gene: TRBJ2-7
d_gene: NA
v_gene: TRBV3-1

CDR3aa: CASSWGWQETQYF
CDR3nt: TGTGCCAGCAGCTGGGGGTGGCAAGAGACCCAGTACTTC
abundance: medium-sized
j_gene: TRBJ2-5
d_gene: NA
v_gene: TRBV7-2

CDR3aa: CASSKQGDTIYF
CDR3nt: TGTGCCAGCAGCAAACAGGGAGACACCATATATTTT
abundance: NA
j_gene: TRBJ1-3
d_gene: NA
v_gene: TRBV5-5

CDR3aa: CATRGQGKETQYF
CDR3nt: TGTGCCACCAGAGGACAGGGTAAAGAGACCCAGTACTTC
abundance: few
j_gene: TRBJ2-5
d_gene: TRBD1
v_gene: TRBV10-3

CDR3aa: CASSLRPLAGDGGELFF
CDR3nt: TGCGCCAGCAGCTTGCGCCCCCTAGCGGGAGATGGCGGGGAGCTGTTTTTT
abundance: NA
j_gene: TRBJ2-2
d_gene: TRBD2
v_gene: TRBV5-1

CDR3aa: CASSVGQGQETQYF
CDR3nt: TGTGCCAGCAGCGTCGGACAGGGCCAAGAGACCCAGTACTTC
abundance: NA
j_gene: TRBJ2-5
d_gene: TRBD1
v_gene: TRBV6-1

CDR3aa: CSVVRGRQQETQYF
CDR3nt: TGCAGCGTTGTAAGAGGGAGGCAGCAAGAGACCCAGTACTTC
abundance: large
j_gene: TRBJ2-5
d_gene: NA
v_gene: TRBV29-1

CDR3aa: CASSQGQGNEKLFF
CDR3nt: TGTGCCAGCAGTCAGGGACAGGGGAATGAAAAACTGTTTTTT
abundance: few
j_gene: TRBJ1-4
d_gene: TRBD1
v_gene: TRBV12-3/TRBV12-4

CDR3aa: CSGGQGPYGYTF
CDR3nt: TGCAGCGGTGGACAGGGACCCTATGGCTACACCTTC
abundance: NA
j_gene: TRBJ1-2
d_gene: TRBD1
v_gene: TRBV29-1

CDR3aa: CSARVAERERVYEQYF
CDR3nt: TGCAGTGCCAGAGTGGCTGAGCGGGAGAGGGTATACGAGCAGTACTTC
abundance: NA
j_gene: TRBJ2-7
d_gene: TRBD2
v_gene: TRBV20-1

CDR3aa: CASSIRDRAAYF
CDR3nt: TGTGCCAGCAGCATCCGGGACAGGGCGGCGTACTTC
abundance: few
j_gene: TRBJ2-7
d_gene: TRBD1
v_gene: TRBV5-5

CDR3aa: CASRRGQDNSYNEQFF
CDR3nt: TGTGCCAGCAGACGGGGACAGGACAACTCCTACAATGAGCAGTTCTTC
abundance: few
j_gene: TRBJ2-1
d_gene: TRBD1
v_gene: TRBV27

CDR3aa: CSARDRRTEAFF
CDR3nt: TGCAGTGCTAGAGATAGGAGGACTGAAGCTTTCTTT
abundance: medium-sized
j_gene: TRBJ1-1
d_gene: NA
v_gene: TRBV20-1

CDR3aa: CASSPPLSGNEQYF
CDR3nt: TGTGCCAGCTCACCGCCCCTTTCCGGGAACGAGCAGTACTTC
abundance: medium-sized
j_gene: TRBJ2-7
d_gene: NA
v_gene: TRBV18

CDR3aa: CASSRDLAGAGEWYNEQFF
CDR3nt: TGTGCCAGCAGTCGGGATCTAGCGGGCGCTGGCGAGTGGTACAATGAGCAGTTCTTC
abundance: few
j_gene: TRBJ2-1
d_gene: TRBD2
v_gene: TRBV6-2/TRBV6-3

CDR3aa: CASSLLTPWDEQFF
CDR3nt: TGTGCCAGCAGCCTTCTGACACCTTGGGATGAGCAGTTCTTC
abundance: large
j_gene: TRBJ2-1
d_gene: NA
v_gene: TRBV6-2/TRBV6-3

CDR3aa: CASSLGPNNEQFF
CDR3nt: TGTGCCAGCAGCTTAGGACCAAACAATGAGCAGTTCTTC
abundance: NA
j_gene: TRBJ2-1
d_gene: NA
v_gene: TRBV7-2

CDR3aa: CASSRRTKTQYF
CDR3nt: TGTGCCAGCTCACGACGGACTAAGACCCAGTACTTC
abundance: few
j_gene: TRBJ2-5
d_gene: NA
v_gene: TRBV28

CDR3aa: CASSTGLAANTGELFF
CDR3nt: TGTGCCAGCAGTACCGGACTAGCAGCGAACACCGGGGAGCTGTTTTTT
abundance: NA
j_gene: TRBJ2-2
d_gene: TRBD2
v_gene: TRBV28

CDR3aa: CASSYEGGIYNEQFF
CDR3nt: TGTGCCAGCAGCTATGAGGGGGGAATTTACAATGAGCAGTTCTTC
abundance: few
j_gene: TRBJ2-1
d_gene: NA
v_gene: TRBV7-3

CDR3aa: CSARETGGYTEAFF
CDR3nt: TGCAGTGCTAGAGAGACGGGGGGTTACACTGAAGCTTTCTTT
abundance: medium-sized
j_gene: TRBJ1-1
d_gene: NA
v_gene: TRBV20-1

CDR3aa: CASSGSGMVHEKLFF
CDR3nt: TGCGCCAGCAGCGGATCAGGGATGGTACATGAAAAACTGTTTTTT
abundance: medium-sized
j_gene: TRBJ1-4
d_gene: NA
v_gene: TRBV5-1

CDR3aa: CASRPRDSPYNGQFF
CDR3nt: TGCGCCAGCCGCCCGCGGGACAGCCCCTACAATGGGCAGTTCTTC
abundance: NA
j_gene: TRBJ2-1
d_gene: NA
v_gene: TRBV5-1

CDR3aa: CASSYGTGVAFF
CDR3nt: TGTGCCAGCAGTTACGGGACAGGGGTGGCTTTCTTT
abundance: medium-sized
j_gene: TRBJ1-1
d_gene: TRBD1
v_gene: TRBV6-2/TRBV6-3

CDR3aa: CASSLAKGSGASTDTQYF
CDR3nt: TGTGCCAGCAGCTTGGCCAAAGGGAGCGGGGCTAGCACAGATACGCAGTATTTT
abundance: NA
j_gene: TRBJ2-3
d_gene: TRBD2
v_gene: TRBV5-6

CDR3aa: CASTSRSRRPNTEAFF
CDR3nt: TGTGCCAGCACCTCGAGATCCAGACGGCCGAACACTGAAGCTTTCTTT
abundance: NA
j_gene: TRBJ1-1
d_gene: NA
v_gene: TRBV6-5

CDR3aa: CASSETDGSTDTQYF
CDR3nt: TGTGCCAGCAGCGAGACCGACGGGAGCACAGATACGCAGTATTTT
abundance: NA
j_gene: TRBJ2-3
d_gene: NA
v_gene: TRBV7-6

CDR3aa: CSAPREGSNYGYTF
CDR3nt: TGCAGTGCCCCCCGCGAGGGGTCTAACTATGGCTACACCTTC
abundance: large
j_gene: TRBJ1-2
d_gene: NA
v_gene: TRBV20-1

CDR3aa: CSARAGRRSYEQYF
CDR3nt: TGCAGTGCTAGAGCGGGACGACGCTCCTACGAGCAGTACTTC
abundance: few
j_gene: TRBJ2-7
d_gene: NA
v_gene: TRBV20-1

CDR3aa: CSAPGVVVTEAFF
CDR3nt: TGCAGTGCCCCGGGGGTGGTCGTAACTGAAGCTTTCTTT
abundance: few
j_gene: TRBJ1-1
d_gene: NA
v_gene: TRBV20-1

CDR3aa: CASSQVLGTSGTYEQYF
CDR3nt: TGCGCCAGCAGCCAAGTCCTGGGGACTAGCGGTACCTACGAGCAGTACTTC
abundance: medium-sized
j_gene: TRBJ2-7
d_gene: TRBD2
v_gene: TRBV4-1

CDR3aa: CSATYGLGAFF
CDR3nt: TGCAGTGCTACGTACGGGCTAGGAGCTTTCTTT
abundance: medium-sized
j_gene: TRBJ1-1
d_gene: NA
v_gene: TRBV20-1

CDR3aa: CSASKGGGNEQFF
CDR3nt: TGCAGTGCTAGTAAGGGGGGTGGAAATGAGCAGTTCTTC
abundance: medium-sized
j_gene: TRBJ2-1
d_gene: NA
v_gene: TRBV20-1

CDR3aa: CASGKGTVYGYTF
CDR3nt: TGTGCCAGCGGCAAAGGGACGGTTTATGGCTACACCTTC
abundance: once
j_gene: TRBJ1-2
d_gene: NA
v_gene: TRBV6-5